This T cell receptor (beta chain) was sequenced for a study of blood T cell repertoires in COVID-19. Across the whole study: From T cells, B-cell-depleted T cells, or PBMCs came the material, which was cDNA or gDNA.

Germline V CDR1 and CDR2: LNHDA, SQIVND (reference sequence). Germline trimming cut 6 bases from V and 6 bases from J; bases unmatched to any gene: 8. The CDR3 loop spans 14 amino acids. Profiled with immunoSEQ multiplex PCR; TCRdb holds only in-frame clones, not every one. The repertoire holds under 350,000 clones, with about 85% as singletons. Sample: peripheral blood. The chain uses TRBV19 and TRBJ2-1, with 7 bases fitting TRBD2. The receptor was isolated from a human donor in a cohort sampled during active COVID-19. The DNA for the CDR3 is TGTGCCAGTAGCCGGCCAGCGGGATCCAATGAGCAGTTCTTC. Amino acid sequence: CASSRPAGSNEQFF.